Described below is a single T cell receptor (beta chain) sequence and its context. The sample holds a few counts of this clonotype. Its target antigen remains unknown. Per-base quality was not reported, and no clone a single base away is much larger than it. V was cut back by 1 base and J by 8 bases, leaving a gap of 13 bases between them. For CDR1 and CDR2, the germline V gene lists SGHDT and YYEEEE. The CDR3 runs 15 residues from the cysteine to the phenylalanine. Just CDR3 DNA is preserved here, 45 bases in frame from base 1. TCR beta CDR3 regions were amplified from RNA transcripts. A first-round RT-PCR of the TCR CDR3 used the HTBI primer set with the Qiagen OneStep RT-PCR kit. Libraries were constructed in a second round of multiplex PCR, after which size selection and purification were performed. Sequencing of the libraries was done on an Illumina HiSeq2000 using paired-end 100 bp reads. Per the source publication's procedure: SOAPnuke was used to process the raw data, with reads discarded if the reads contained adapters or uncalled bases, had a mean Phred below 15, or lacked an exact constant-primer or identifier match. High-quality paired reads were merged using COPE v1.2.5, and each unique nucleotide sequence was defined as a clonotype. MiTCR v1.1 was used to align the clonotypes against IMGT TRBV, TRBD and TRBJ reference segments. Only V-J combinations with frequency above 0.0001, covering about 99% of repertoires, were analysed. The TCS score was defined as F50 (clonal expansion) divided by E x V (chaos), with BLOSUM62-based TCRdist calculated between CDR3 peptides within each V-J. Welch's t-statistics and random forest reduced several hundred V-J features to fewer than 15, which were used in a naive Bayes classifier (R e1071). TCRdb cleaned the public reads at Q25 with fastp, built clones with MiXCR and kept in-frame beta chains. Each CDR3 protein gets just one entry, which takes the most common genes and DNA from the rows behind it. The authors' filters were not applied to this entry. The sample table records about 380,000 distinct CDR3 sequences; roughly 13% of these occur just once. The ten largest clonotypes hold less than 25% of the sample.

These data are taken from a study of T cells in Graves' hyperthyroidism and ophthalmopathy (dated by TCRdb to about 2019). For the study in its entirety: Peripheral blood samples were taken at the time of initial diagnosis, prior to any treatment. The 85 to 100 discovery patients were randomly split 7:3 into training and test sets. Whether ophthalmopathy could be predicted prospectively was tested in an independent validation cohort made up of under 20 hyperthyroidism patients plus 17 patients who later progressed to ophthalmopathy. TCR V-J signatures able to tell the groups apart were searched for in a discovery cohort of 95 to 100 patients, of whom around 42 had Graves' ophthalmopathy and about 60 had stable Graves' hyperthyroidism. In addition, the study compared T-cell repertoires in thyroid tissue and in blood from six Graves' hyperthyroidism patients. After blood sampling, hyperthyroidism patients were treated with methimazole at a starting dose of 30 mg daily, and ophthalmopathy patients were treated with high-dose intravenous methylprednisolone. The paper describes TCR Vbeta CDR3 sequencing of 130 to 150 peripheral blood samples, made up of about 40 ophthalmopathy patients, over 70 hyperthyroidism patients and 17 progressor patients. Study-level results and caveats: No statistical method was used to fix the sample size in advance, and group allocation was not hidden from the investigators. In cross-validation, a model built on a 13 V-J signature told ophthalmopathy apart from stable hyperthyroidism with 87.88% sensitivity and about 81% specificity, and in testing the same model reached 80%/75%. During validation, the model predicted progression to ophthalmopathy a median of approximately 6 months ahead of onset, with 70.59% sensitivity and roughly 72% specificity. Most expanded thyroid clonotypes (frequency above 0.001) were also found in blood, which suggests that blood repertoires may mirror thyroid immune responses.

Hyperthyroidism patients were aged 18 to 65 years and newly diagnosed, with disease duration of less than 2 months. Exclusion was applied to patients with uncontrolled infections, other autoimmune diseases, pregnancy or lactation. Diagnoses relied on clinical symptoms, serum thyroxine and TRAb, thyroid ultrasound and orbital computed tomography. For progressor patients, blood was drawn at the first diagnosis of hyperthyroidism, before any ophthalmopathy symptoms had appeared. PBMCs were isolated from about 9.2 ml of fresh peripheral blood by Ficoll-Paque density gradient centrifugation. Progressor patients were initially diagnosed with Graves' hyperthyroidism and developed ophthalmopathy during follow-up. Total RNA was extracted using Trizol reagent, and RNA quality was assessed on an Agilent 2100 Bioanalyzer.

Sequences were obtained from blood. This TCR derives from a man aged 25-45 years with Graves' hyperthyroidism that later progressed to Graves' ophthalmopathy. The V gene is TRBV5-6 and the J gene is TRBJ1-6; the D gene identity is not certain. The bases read TGTGCCAGCAGCTTGAAAGCAGGAACCTATTCACCCCTCCACTTT. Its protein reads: CASSLKAGTYSPLHF.